Listed below are T cell receptor beta chains from one sample, sequenced in a study of T-cell reconstitution after alpha-beta-depleted transplantation in children. TCRdb analysed the PCR reads with MiXCR anew, one entry per CDR3 protein. This sample has some 110,000 distinct CDR3 sequences, with about 9.4% found just once. The specimen was PBMCs, collected before TCRalphabeta/CD19-depleted stem cell transplant. The receptors come from a boy between 2 and 10 years old with acute lymphoblastic leukemia, due to receive a stem cell transplant. The CDR3 runs from the conserved cysteine through the conserved F or W. Fields, in order: CDR3 DNA, CDR3 protein, clone size, V gene, D gene, J gene. A D gene is named only where the DNA matches it firmly. Rows give clone size only sometimes, using once, few, many, or a class for an expanded clone.

cdr3_nt: TGCGCCAGCACTTGGACAGGAACCTTCTATGGCTACACCTTC; cdr3_aa: CASTWTGTFYGYTF; clone_size: many; v_call: TRBV5-1; d_call: TRBD1; j_call: TRBJ1-2
cdr3_nt: TGTGCCAGCAGCTTAGGGGGCGGACCAAACTATGGCTACACCTTC; cdr3_aa: CASSLGGGPNYGYTF; clone_size: many; v_call: TRBV7-9; d_call: -; j_call: TRBJ1-2
cdr3_nt: TGCAGTGCTAGCGTTGGGACTAGCTGGGAGCAAGAGACCCAGTACTTC; cdr3_aa: CSASVGTSWEQETQYF; clone_size: -; v_call: TRBV20-1; d_call: TRBD2; j_call: TRBJ2-5
cdr3_nt: TGCGCCAGCAAACAGGGGGCGAGCCAGACGGGGAATGAGCAGTTCTTC; cdr3_aa: CASKQGASQTGNEQFF; clone_size: -; v_call: TRBV5-1; d_call: TRBD1; j_call: TRBJ2-1
cdr3_nt: TGCGCCAGCAGCCGAGAGGGACTAGCGGTGGCGGATACGCAGTATTTT; cdr3_aa: CASSREGLAVADTQYF; clone_size: many; v_call: TRBV5-1; d_call: TRBD2; j_call: TRBJ2-3
cdr3_nt: TGTGCCAGCAGCCCGACAGCGTTCCAAGAGACCCAGTACTTC; cdr3_aa: CASSPTAFQETQYF; clone_size: -; v_call: TRBV12-3/TRBV12-4; d_call: -; j_call: TRBJ2-5
cdr3_nt: TGTGCCAGCAGCCACAGGGAGGGGTACAATGAGCAGTTCTTC; cdr3_aa: CASSHREGYNEQFF; clone_size: many; v_call: TRBV14; d_call: TRBD2; j_call: TRBJ2-1
cdr3_nt: TGCAGTGCTAGGGGGAACACTGAAGCTTTCTTT; cdr3_aa: CSARGNTEAFF; clone_size: few; v_call: TRBV20-1; d_call: -; j_call: TRBJ1-1
cdr3_nt: TGTGCCAGCAGCTTCTCTGAGGGGCGGACTGAAGCTTTCTTT; cdr3_aa: CASSFSEGRTEAFF; clone_size: -; v_call: TRBV7-8; d_call: -; j_call: TRBJ1-1
cdr3_nt: TGCGCCAGCAGCCAAGATAGCGAACAAGCGAACACCGGGGAGCTGTTTTTT; cdr3_aa: CASSQDSEQANTGELFF; clone_size: -; v_call: TRBV4-1; d_call: -; j_call: TRBJ2-2
cdr3_nt: TGTGCCAGCAGCCCCCTGGGGATAAATTATGGCTACACCTTC; cdr3_aa: CASSPLGINYGYTF; clone_size: few; v_call: TRBV3-1; d_call: -; j_call: TRBJ1-2
cdr3_nt: TGTGCCAGCAGTTACTCGTGGCAGGGGAAAGAGACCCAGTACTTC; cdr3_aa: CASSYSWQGKETQYF; clone_size: many; v_call: TRBV6-5; d_call: -; j_call: TRBJ2-5
cdr3_nt: TGTGCTAGTGGGCCGGCCGGGACAGAAGACAATGAGCAGTTCTTC; cdr3_aa: CASGPAGTEDNEQFF; clone_size: few; v_call: TRBV12-5; d_call: TRBD1; j_call: TRBJ2-1
cdr3_nt: TGTGCCAGTAGTCGGAGGGACCCGTGGAATGAGCAGTTCTTC; cdr3_aa: CASSRRDPWNEQFF; clone_size: -; v_call: TRBV19; d_call: -; j_call: TRBJ2-1